The sequence of this TCR beta chain was determined in a study of T cells after yellow fever vaccination. General study findings and limits: Contaminants from the bulk population, in the form of abundant clonotypes, could be found in FACS-sorted repertoires.

A 5'RACE template-switching step, the method used to make TCR cDNA, added a universal primer site and UMIs. TCRdb passed the 5' RACE reads through MiXCR, listing each CDR3 protein once. The sample lists fewer than 650,000 distinct CDR3 sequences; 20% to 25% were seen once. CDR1 and CDR2 (germline): LNHDA, SQIVND (reference sequence). Trimming cost V 7 bases and J 1 base; bases outside gene matches: 8. The CDR3 has 15 residues. Concerning this clonotype itself: Antigen specificity is unknown.

The V call is TRBV19, the J call TRBJ2-5; 8 bases match TRBD1. The source was PBMCs, collected roughly 20 days after the first yellow fever vaccination. This TCR was sampled from a man aged 18 to 35 who received the YFV17D yellow fever vaccine. Here the CDR3 DNA reads TGTGCCAGTACCCGGACAGGGTTAGGCCAAGAGACCCAGTACTTC. This translates into CASTRTGLGQETQYF.